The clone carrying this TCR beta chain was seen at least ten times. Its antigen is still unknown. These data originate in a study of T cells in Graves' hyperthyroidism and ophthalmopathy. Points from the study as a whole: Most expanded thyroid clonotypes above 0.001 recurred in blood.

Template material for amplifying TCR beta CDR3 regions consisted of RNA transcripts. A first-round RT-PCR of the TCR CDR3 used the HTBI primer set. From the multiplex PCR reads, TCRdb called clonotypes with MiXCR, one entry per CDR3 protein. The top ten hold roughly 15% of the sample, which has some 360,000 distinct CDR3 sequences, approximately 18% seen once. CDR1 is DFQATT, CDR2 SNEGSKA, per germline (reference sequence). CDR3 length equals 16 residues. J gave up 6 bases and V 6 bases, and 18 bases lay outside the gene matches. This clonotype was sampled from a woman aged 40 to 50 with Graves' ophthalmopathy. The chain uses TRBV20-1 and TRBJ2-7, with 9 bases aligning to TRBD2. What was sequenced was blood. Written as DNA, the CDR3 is TGCAGTGCGTCCCGACTTGCTAGCGGGGATACCTCCGAGCAGTACTTC. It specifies CSASRLASGDTSEQYF.